These 21 T cell receptor beta chains share one sample of origin, sequenced in a study of early T cells in non-severe SARS-CoV-2 infection. From the 5' RACE reads, TCRdb called clonotypes with MiXCR, one entry per CDR3 protein. The sample shows 10,000 to 13,000 distinct CDR3 sequences, around 5% of them seen only once. Material: whole blood. The receptor source for this set is an adult who was a healthcare worker with PCR-confirmed SARS-CoV-2 infection or an uninfected control (not recorded which).

This clonotype was observed a handful of times. The V and J genes are TRBV5-1 and TRBJ2-3, with D hard to call. V dropped 0 bases and J dropped 5 bases, with 13 bases sitting between them. The CDR3 extends over 15 amino acids. Germline V CDR1 and CDR2: SGHRS, YFSETQ. The CDR3 sequence is CASSLDTGSQDTQYF. In DNA form, the CDR3 reads TGCGCCAGCAGCTTGGATACCGGCTCCCAAGATACGCAGTATTTT.

This clonotype was recorded many times. This sequence joins TRBV5-6 and TRBJ2-4; 9 bases match TRBD1. Unmatched junction bases numbered 11, after V lost 5 bases and J lost 8 bases. The V gene's germline CDR1 is SGHDT and CDR2 YYEEEE. The CDR3 extends over 15 amino acids. Here the CDR3 reads CASRGWDRELYIQYF. In DNA form, the CDR3 reads TGTGCCAGCAGGGGTTGGGACAGGGAATTGTACATTCAGTACTTC. Full variable domain (missing parts from reference TRBV5-6 and TRBJ2-4): DAGVTQSPTHLIKTRGQQVTLRCSPKSGHDTVSWYQQALGQGPQFIFQYYEEEERQRGNFPDRFSGHQFPNYSSELNVNALLLGDSALYLCASRGWDRELYIQYFGAGTRLSVL.

The rearrangement uses TRBV7-2 and TRBJ2-7; D could derive from TRBD1 or TRBD2 (5 bases each). CDR1 is SGHTA, CDR2 FQGNSA, per germline. The CDR3 runs to 16 residues. The V end was cut by 7 bases, the J end by 5 bases, with 24 bases between. The chain's CDR3 is CASTASMGTAVHEQYF. The CDR3 DNA is TGTGCCAGCACCGCTTCCATGGGGACCGCCGTCCACGAGCAGTACTTC.

The sample holds many counts of this clonotype. As DNA, the CDR3 is TGTGCCAGCAGTGAACCGGGGCATTACGAGCAGTACTTC. This codes for CASSEPGHYEQYF. The genes are TRBV25-1 and TRBJ2-7, with D perhaps being TRBD1 or TRBD2 (5 bases each). V was pared by 2 bases and J by 4 bases, with 9 bases between. The V gene's germline CDR1 is MGHDK and CDR2 SYGVNS. The CDR3 spans 13 residues.

The chain is built from TRBV20-1 and TRBJ1-1, with D perhaps TRBD1 (6 bases). CDR3 size: 12 residues. The germline V gene encodes CDR1 DFQATT and CDR2 SNEGSKA (reference sequence). Trimming took 2 bases from V and 4 from J, leaving 8 bases between them. The CDR3 DNA sequence: TGCAGTGCTAGAATAGGGGGCACTGAAGCTTTCTTT. Protein product: CSARIGGTEAFF.

By share of the sample, this clonotype is medium-sized. V is TRBV20-1 and J is TRBJ2-7, with D possibly called TRBD1 or TRBD2 (7 bases each). CDR3 size: 13 residues. V dropped 6 bases and J dropped 9 bases, with 21 bases sitting between them. The V gene's germline CDR1 is DFQATT and CDR2 SNEGSKA (reference sequence). In DNA form, the CDR3 reads TGCAGTGCGGGCGACAGGGAGGGGATTAGGCAGTACTTC. Encoded protein: CSAGDREGIRQYF.

The table lists this clonotype with a few counts. The V gene is TRBV13, the J gene TRBJ2-7; D is perhaps TRBD1 (6 bases). Per germline, CDR1 PRHDT and CDR2 FYEKMQ (reference sequence). The CDR3 runs to 16 residues. Trimming shortened V by 2 bases and J by 3 bases, and 17 bases separated the two germline ends. The CDR3 reads CASSLTLGDTVYEQYF. As DNA, the CDR3 is TGTGCCAGCAGCTTAACATTAGGGGACACTGTCTACGAGCAGTACTTC.

This clonotype showed up just a few times. The V call is TRBV11-3, the J call TRBJ2-5; the D is unclear. Germline V CDR1 and CDR2: SGHNT, YENEEA. The CDR3 is made up of 14 amino acids. V gave up 1 base and J gave up 6 bases, with 12 bases separating them. CDR3: CASSLGRMSKTQYF. The CDR3 DNA reads as TGTGCCAGCAGCTTAGGCAGGATGAGCAAGACCCAGTACTTC. Full variable domain (rest looked up from reference TRBV11-3 and TRBJ2-5): EAGVVQSPRYKIIEKKQPVAFWCNPISGHNTLYWYLQNLGQGPELLIRYENEEAVDDSQLPKDRFSAERLKGVDSTLKIQPAELGDSAVYLCASSLGRMSKTQYFGPGTRLLVL.

This clonotype has at least ten counts. The chain couples TRBV4-3 to TRBJ2-6; D not resolved. This CDR3 has 17 amino acids. Germline V gives CDR1 LGHNA, CDR2 YSLEER. Trimming took 2 bases from V and 0 from J, leaving 11 bases between them. The CDR3 protein is CASSQFGESSGANVLTF. CDR3 DNA sequence: TGCGCCAGCAGCCAATTCGGCGAGAGCTCTGGGGCCAACGTCCTGACTTTC.

This clonotype was detected many times. This chain connects TRBV20-1 to TRBJ1-2; possibly TRBD1 for D (6 bases). Germline V gene lookup returns CDR1 DFQATT and CDR2 SNEGSKA (reference sequence). V dropped 6 bases and J dropped 2 bases, with 19 bases sitting between them. The CDR3 is 15 amino acids. The CDR3 spells CSARRDRGRNYGYTF. The CDR3 nucleotides read TGCAGTGCCAGGCGTGATCGGGGGCGGAACTATGGCTACACCTTC.

Judged by abundance, this clonotype is medium-sized. This chain links TRBV7-8 with TRBJ2-3; D gene unclear. The CDR3 spans 13 residues. Germline loops: CDR1 SGHVS, CDR2 FQNEAQ. V was shortened by 4 bases and J by 5 bases, with 10 bases between the two germline ends. This CDR3 reads CASSWPKEDTQYF. The CDR3 region has the DNA TGTGCCAGCAGCTGGCCGAAGGAAGATACGCAGTATTTT.

This clonotype was detected only a few times. V is TRBV20-1 and J is TRBJ1-2, with 7 bases matching TRBD1. With 6 bases clipped from V and 8 bases from J, the junction kept 9 bases outside the gene matches. The length of the CDR3 is 12 residues. Germline V gene lookup returns CDR1 DFQATT and CDR2 SNEGSKA (reference sequence). CDR3 DNA: TGCAGTGCACGAACAGGGGAAGGGGGCTACACCTTC. Translation: CSARTGEGGYTF.

The genes are TRBV6-6 and TRBJ1-5, with D possibly TRBD1 on 5 matching bases. CDR3 length equals 15 residues. V was clipped by 2 bases and J by 2 bases, with 10 bases between them. Germline CDR1 and CDR2: MNHNY and SVGAGI (reference sequence). CDR3 region: CASSYARVGNQPQHF. DNA for the CDR3: TGTGCCAGCAGTTACGCCAGGGTGGGCAATCAGCCCCAGCATTTT.

This clonotype was counted once. The chain is built from TRBV12-3 or TRBV12-4 and TRBJ2-1; TRBD2 matches at 11 bases. J lost 6 bases, V lost 1 base, and 17 bases had no gene match. The CDR3 consists of 20 residues. The CDR3 is CASSLVLTSGDTRSGNEQFF. CDR3 in DNA: TGTGCCAGCAGTTTAGTTTTGACTAGCGGGGACACACGCTCTGGCAATGAGCAGTTCTTC.

The V call is TRBV5-1, the J call TRBJ2-4, with D possibly being TRBD1 (5 bases). The CDR3 is 15 residues long. CDR1 and CDR2 (germline): SGHRS, YFSETQ. Deletions cut 0 bases from V and 6 bases from J, with 13 bases between. CDR3 sequence: CASSLGMLQGNIQYF. The CDR3 nucleotides are TGCGCCAGCAGCTTGGGGATGCTCCAGGGAAACATTCAGTACTTC.

This clonotype was counted ten times or more. The chain joins TRBV20-1 to TRBJ2-7; D perhaps matches TRBD2 (6 bases). The CDR3 runs to 15 residues. From germline, CDR1 is DFQATT and CDR2 SNEGSKA (reference sequence). Trimming left V 4 bases short and J 1 base short, with 17 bases between. The CDR3 protein is CSATISAGGSYEQYF. CDR3 DNA sequence: TGCAGTGCTACTATCTCTGCCGGGGGATCCTACGAGCAGTACTTC.

This clonotype was detected only a few times. The chain recombines TRBV5-5 with TRBJ2-1; D gene ambiguous. Trimming stripped 1 base from V and 10 bases from J, with 12 bases between. Germline V gene lookup returns CDR1 SGHKS and CDR2 YYEKEE (reference sequence). The CDR3 is made up of 13 amino acids. This CDR3 is CASSLMDQYEQFF. CDR3 coding DNA: TGTGCCAGCAGCTTGATGGATCAGTACGAGCAGTTCTTC. Supplemented by reference TRBV5-5 and TRBJ2-1, the full variable domain reads DAGVTQSPTHLIKTRGQQVTLRCSPISGHKSVSWYQQVLGQGPQFIFQYYEKEERGRGNFPDRFSARQFPNYSSELNVNALLLGDSALYLCASSLMDQYEQFFGPGTRLTVL.

There are a few counts of this clonotype. V gene TRBV6-5 combines with J gene TRBJ1-5; D is ambiguous. The germline CDR1 and CDR2 sequences are MNHEY and SVGAGI. CDR3 size: 15 residues. V lost 3 bases, J lost 3 bases, and 12 bases lay in between. The CDR3: CASSYSETANQPQHF. In DNA form, the CDR3 reads TGTGCCAGCAGTTATAGTGAAACCGCCAATCAGCCCCAGCATTTT.

This clonotype was observed a handful of times. The CDR3 region is CASSGIFNQPQHF. CDR3 sequence (DNA): TGTGCCAGCAGTGGGATCTTCAATCAGCCCCAGCATTTT. The chain is built from TRBV2 and TRBJ1-5; D gene unclear. V was trimmed by 4 bases and J by 3 bases, leaving 7 bases between them. From germline, CDR1 is SNHLY and CDR2 FYNNEI. The CDR3 runs 13 residues.

In this sample, this clonotype turned up many times. The chain carries TRBV10-3 and TRBJ1-1, with D perhaps matching TRBD1 (6 bases). Looked up from germline, CDR1 is ENHRY and CDR2 is SYGVKD. There are 15 residues in the CDR3. V lost 4 bases and J 6 bases, leaving 18 bases between the germline ends. The CDR3 protein is CAISALAGANSEAFF. Here the CDR3 DNA reads TGTGCCATCAGTGCCCTCGCAGGGGCTAACTCTGAAGCTTTCTTT.

This clonotype was seen many times. The chain couples TRBV6-5 to TRBJ2-7, with 7 bases lining up with TRBD2. Germline CDR1 is MNHEY and CDR2 is SVGAGI. This CDR3 comprises 15 residues. V lost 2 bases and J lost 2; bases outside the gene matches: 6. The CDR3 protein is CASSYVAGEPYEQYF. CDR3 coding DNA: TGTGCCAGCAGTTACGTCGCGGGGGAGCCCTACGAGCAGTACTTC.